This TCR beta chain was sequenced in a study of cytomegalovirus exposure and HLA in healthy donors. V dropped 1 base and J dropped 3 bases, with 7 bases sitting between them. The germline gives CDR1 SGHTA, CDR2 FQGNSA. The CDR3 covers 15 residues. Sequenced by immunoSEQ multiplex PCR; TCRdb stores in-frame clones only, minus some. The sample includes roughly 280,000 clones, 70% to 90% of them seen just once. Study results and caveats: As was reported, the classifier diagnosed cytomegalovirus status with high specificity and sensitivity. Many donors shared some public TCRs, even though most TCR sequences were rare. The tendency of first-cohort TCR clusters to co-occur in the 120 or so validation repertoires emerged from a later analysis.

As concerns this clone: Its antigen is currently unknown.

What was sequenced was PBMCs. This sequence originates from a woman between 18 and 29 years old in good health and CMV-seronegative. This chain uses TRBV7-2 with TRBJ1-6; the D is unclear. This CDR3 reads CASSLGELYNSPLHF. CDR3 bases: TGTGCCAGCAGCTTAGGAGAGCTCTATAATTCACCCCTCCACTTT.